This paragraph reports one T cell receptor beta chain. The identical CDR3 is also encoded by other nucleotide sequences in the sample. The germline CDR1 and CDR2 sequences are MDHEN and SYDVKM. The CDR3 sequence is 13 residues long. V lost 2 bases to trimming and J lost 3 bases, with 8 bases between them. The data belong to a study of blood T cell repertoires in COVID-19. Study information: Samples came from the United States, Italy and Spain, spanning acute and convalescent COVID-19. PBMCs, B-cell-depleted T cells, or T cells provided the cDNA or gDNA that made up the material.

In the original workflow: Counts of nucleated cells, estimated from reference gene primer amplification, were obtained. Produced via immunoSEQ multiplex PCR; TCRdb's table is partial and in-frame only. V and J calls and clone size are as listed in that table; D and trimming were resolved from the DNA. The sample lists about 330,000 clones, roughly 88% occurring once. This sequence joins TRBV28 and TRBJ2-7, with D perhaps TRBD1 (6 bases). The sequenced material came from peripheral blood. This TCR was sampled from a woman aged 45-59 years with acute or convalescent COVID-19. This chain's CDR3 is CASSLGQLYEQYF. The DNA of the CDR3 is TGTGCCAGCAGTTTAGGACAGCTCTACGAGCAGTACTTC. The variable domain in full, with the rest retrieved from reference TRBV28 and TRBJ2-7, is DVKVTQSSRYLVKRTGEKVFLECVQDMDHENMFWYRQDPGLGLRLIYFSYDVKMKEKGDIPEGYSVSREKKERFSLILESASTNQTSMYLCASSLGQLYEQYFGPGTRLTVT.